This T cell receptor beta chain originates from a study of early T cells in non-severe SARS-CoV-2 infection. At the level of the study: Unpaired chains resulted from sequencing bulk RNA of unsorted whole blood.

This clonotype was observed many times. CDR1 is DFQATT and CDR2 is SNEGSKA in the germline V gene (reference sequence). V shed 3 bases, J shed 7 bases, and the junction held 13 bases outside the gene matches. The CDR3 totals 15 residues. As part of library construction, unique molecular identifiers were attached to individual cDNA molecules. TCRdb re-called the 5' RACE reads through MiXCR, storing one row per CDR3 protein. Among under 70,000 distinct CDR3 sequences listed, roughly 5.7% were seen once. The sequencing here drew on whole blood, taken at baseline. The rearrangement joins TRBV20-1 to TRBJ2-3; the match to TRBD1 covers 7 bases. This TCR came from an adult who was a healthcare worker with PCR-confirmed SARS-CoV-2 infection or an uninfected control (not recorded which). CDR3 sequence reads: CSASHRDSRSYTQYF. CDR3 DNA sequence: TGCAGTGCTAGCCACCGGGACAGCCGGAGTTATACGCAGTATTTT.